The 14 T cell receptor beta chains below all came from one sample that was sequenced in a study of CD8 T cells in Susac syndrome. Reverse transcription of about 0.45 to 1 ug RNA was performed with random hexamers. TCRdb re-called the immunoSEQ multiplex PCR reads with MiXCR, one entry per CDR3 protein. The table lists 200,000 or so distinct CDR3 sequences, about 95% of them singletons. Sample: CD8+ T cells from PBMCs. These receptors all come from a human donor with Susac syndrome.

This clonotype was counted once. The chain couples TRBV9 to TRBJ1-1; TRBD1 aligns across 9 bases. This CDR3 spans 16 amino acids. With V trimmed by 3 bases and J by 7 bases, 13 bases remained unmatched. CDR1 is SGDLS and CDR2 is YYNGEE in the germline V gene. CDR3 in DNA: TGTGCCAGCAGCGCTATTCGGACAGGGGTTCGGCATGAAGCTTTCTTT. Its protein product is CASSAIRTGVRHEAFF.

CDR3 residues: CASGRENGEQFF. The DNA of the CDR3 is TGTGCCTCAGGGCGGGAGAACGGTGAGCAGTTCTTC. V and J are TRBV7-8 and TRBJ2-1, with 7 bases matching TRBD2. Germline V gene lookup returns CDR1 SGHVS and CDR2 FQNEAQ. The CDR3 loop spans 12 amino acids. V trimming: 11 bases; J trimming: 9 bases; junction bases outside the gene matches: 10. Drawing the rest from reference TRBV7-8 and TRBJ2-1, the complete variable domain is GAGVSQSPRYKVAKRGQDVALRCDPISGHVSLFWYQQALGQGPEFLTYFQNEAQLDKSGLPSDRFFAERPEGSVSTLKIQRTQQEDSAVYLCASGRENGEQFFGPGTRLTVL.

This chain connects TRBV4-1 to TRBJ1-1, with D uncertain. The V end was cut by 1 base, the J end by 0 bases, with 12 bases between. Germline loops: CDR1 MGHRA, CDR2 YSYEKL. The CDR3 consists of 16 residues. The CDR3 reads CASSQGWAGMNTEAFF. CDR3 DNA sequence: TGCGCCAGCAGCCAAGGGTGGGCAGGCATGAACACTGAAGCTTTCTTT.

The gene calls are TRBV3-1 and TRBJ2-7, with D perhaps TRBD1 (6 bases). The germline CDR1 and CDR2 sequences are LGHDT and YNNKEL (reference sequence). V lost 4 bases to trimming and J lost 3 bases, with 10 bases between them. This CDR3 has 13 amino acids. The CDR3 sequence: CASSPDSGYEQYF. CDR3 DNA: TGTGCCAGCAGCCCGGACAGCGGCTACGAGCAGTACTTC.

This clonotype appeared a few times. The chain couples TRBV9 to TRBJ1-5; D possibly corresponds to TRBD1 (6 bases). The CDR3 contains 15 residues. Germline lookup yields CDR1 SGDLS and CDR2 YYNGEE. V gave up 0 bases and J gave up 2 bases, with 9 bases separating them. CDR3 coding DNA: TGTGCCAGCAGCGTAGGAGGGGGTGGCAATCAGCCCCAGCATTTT. It yields the protein CASSVGGGGNQPQHF. The complete variable domain, with remaining parts taken from reference TRBV9 and TRBJ1-5, reads DSGVTQTPKHLITATGQRVTLRCSPRSGDLSVYWYQQSLDQGLQFLIQYYNGEERAKGNILERFSAQQFPDLHSELNLSSLELGDSALYFCASSVGGGGNQPQHFGDGTRLSIL.

The chain uses TRBV7-6 and TRBJ1-5; D is unclear. The ends were cut back, 3 bases at V and 0 bases at J, with 9 bases in the middle. Germline CDR1 reads SGHVS; CDR2 reads FNYEAQ. The CDR3 totals 15 residues. CDR3 sequence reads: CASSLFVDSNQPQHF. Written as DNA, the CDR3 is TGTGCCAGCAGCTTGTTCGTGGATAGCAATCAGCCCCAGCATTTT.

This clonotype turned up a few times. This chain links TRBV29-1 with TRBJ2-4; D is unresolved. The CDR3 extends over 14 amino acids. The V end lost 0 bases, the J end lost 6 bases, and 12 bases lay between the germline ends. CDR1 and CDR2 from the germline V gene are SQVTM and ANQGSEA. DNA of the CDR3: TGCAGCGTTGAAGACCCCCGCACCTCAAACATTCAGTACTTC. This codes for CSVEDPRTSNIQYF.

The V and J genes are TRBV12-3 or TRBV12-4 and TRBJ2-5, with a weak D call TRBD2 (6 bases). The CDR3 is 13 residues long. V was pared by 5 bases and J by 5 bases, with 12 bases between. The CDR3 bases are TGTGCCAGCAGTCCCGGGACTCATGAGACCCAGTACTTC. It codes for CASSPGTHETQYF.

This chain uses TRBV12-3 or TRBV12-4 with TRBJ1-1; weak D call: TRBD1 (6 bases). The V end was cut by 3 bases, the J end by 6 bases, with 14 bases between. The CDR3 has 14 residues. CDR3: CASSFAVQGPEAFF. The CDR3 nucleotides read TGTGCCAGCAGTTTCGCCGTACAGGGTCCTGAAGCTTTCTTT.

This chain uses TRBV7-9 with TRBJ2-5; 10 positions agree with TRBD1. The CDR3 contains 15 residues. V shed 5 bases and J 3 bases; nucleotides not matched to a gene: 6. CDR1 is SEHNR and CDR2 is FQNEAQ in the germline V gene (reference sequence). The CDR3 reads CASSPGTGVKETQYF. The CDR3 nucleotides are TGTGCCAGCAGCCCCGGGACAGGGGTAAAAGAGACCCAGTACTTC.

In this sample, this clonotype turned up once. The chain joins TRBV5-5 to TRBJ2-3, with TRBD2 matching 14 bases. Germline CDR1 SGHKS, CDR2 YYEKEE (reference sequence). The length of the CDR3 is 14 residues. V gave up 6 bases and J gave up 5 bases; unmatched junction bases: 2. The CDR3 region has the DNA TGTGCCAGCACGGGACTAGCGGGGGAAGATACGCAGTATTTT. Translation: CASTGLAGEDTQYF.

The chain is built from TRBV5-4 and TRBJ2-1, with unresolved D. V was shortened by 4 bases and J by 5 bases, with 19 bases between the two germline ends. Germline CDR1 and CDR2: SGHNT and YYREEE (reference sequence). The CDR3 is 16 residues long. As DNA, the CDR3 is TGTGCCAGCAGCGACCCAGAGGTGGGCCAAGACAATGAGCAGTTCTTC. Amino acid sequence: CASSDPEVGQDNEQFF.

This chain connects TRBV14 to TRBJ2-7; tentative D call: TRBD2 (5 bases). The CDR3 sequence is 13 residues long. The V gene lost 5 bases and the J gene lost 5 bases, with 13 bases spanning the gap. CDR1 and CDR2 (germline): SGHDN, FVKESK. Here the CDR3 DNA reads TGTGCCAGCAGCTACACTAGTCTCGACGAGCAGTACTTC. Encoded protein: CASSYTSLDEQYF.

V gene TRBV9 combines with J gene TRBJ2-2, with 8 bases identical to TRBD1. V shed 3 bases, J shed 2 bases, and the junction held 6 bases outside the gene matches. CDR3 length: 16 residues. CDR1 is SGDLS and CDR2 is YYNGEE in the germline V gene. The CDR3 here is CASSAQTGANTGELFF. The CDR3 coding sequence is TGTGCCAGCAGCGCCCAGACAGGGGCAAACACCGGGGAGCTGTTTTTT.